These 18 T cell receptor beta chains were all obtained from the same sample, sequenced in a study of cytomegalovirus exposure and HLA in healthy donors. The PCR used 60 Vbeta and 13 Jbeta primers. The data were produced by immunoSEQ multiplex PCR, yet TCRdb's version contains in-frame clones alone and is incomplete. The table has some 120,000 clones, 80% seen once. Sequencing input: PBMCs. These TCRs come from a female donor in good health and CMV-seronegative.

The chain carries TRBV6-1 and TRBJ2-1; TRBD2 matches at 9 bases. CDR3 size: 16 residues. Germline values: CDR1 MNHNS, CDR2 SASEGT. J gave up 4 bases and V 3 bases, and 7 bases lay outside the gene matches. The CDR3 nucleotides are TGTGCCAGCAGTGACCCGAGGCGGGAGGGGTACAATGAGCAGTTCTTC. Translation gives CASSDPRREGYNEQFF.

V is TRBV27 and J is TRBJ2-7; TRBD2 matches 9 bases. The V gene's germline CDR1 is MNHEY and CDR2 SMNVEV (reference sequence). This CDR3 spans 14 amino acids. J gave up 6 bases and V 2 bases, and 5 bases lay outside the gene matches. The CDR3: CASSLAGGLGEQYF. CDR3 nucleotide sequence: TGTGCCAGCAGTTTAGCGGGAGGGCTGGGCGAGCAGTACTTC.

As to this clone: Germline is not matched at one junction end, which may reflect a read error. V is TRBV7-3 and J is TRBJ2-1; 12 nucleotides line up with TRBD2. The CDR3 extends over 15 amino acids. CDR1 and CDR2 from the germline V gene are SGHTA and FQGTGA. The chain's CDR3 is CASSSSGRARNEQLF. In DNA form, the CDR3 reads TGTGCCAGCAGCTCTAGCGGGAGGGCCAGAAATGAGCAGCTCTTC.

The chain couples TRBV5-1 to TRBJ1-4; a possible D gene is TRBD1 (5 bases). Per the germline V gene, CDR1 is SGHRS and CDR2 is YFSETQ. V was clipped by 5 bases and J by 8 bases, with 16 bases between them. The CDR3 has 14 residues. This CDR3 is CASRTGQWEEKLFF. Here the CDR3 DNA reads TGCGCCAGCAGAACCGGACAATGGGAAGAAAAACTGTTTTTT.

The chain joins TRBV6-6 to TRBJ2-1; 12 nucleotides line up with TRBD1. Germline loops: CDR1 MNHNY, CDR2 SVGAGI (reference sequence). The length of the CDR3 is 14 residues. V dropped 10 bases and J dropped 7; count of bases not matched to a gene: 8. The CDR3 sequence: CATNSGQGANEQFF. The CDR3 region has the DNA TGTGCCACCAACTCGGGACAGGGGGCTAATGAGCAGTTCTTC.

The chain employs TRBV5-4 and TRBJ2-2, with 8 bases aligning to TRBD2. The CDR3 contains 15 residues. V lost 5 bases and J lost 2; bases outside the gene matches: 5. Germline V gene sequence: CDR1 SGHNT, CDR2 YYREEE (reference sequence). CDR3 DNA sequence: TGTGCCAGCAGACGGGGGGGGCTCAACACCGGGGAGCTGTTTTTT. Protein product: CASRRGGLNTGELFF.

This chain uses TRBV15 with TRBJ2-4, with D unclear. V lost 1 base, J lost 0 bases, and 10 bases lay in between. This CDR3 is 16 amino acids long. Germline CDR1 is LNHNV and CDR2 is YYDKDF (reference sequence). The CDR3 nucleotides read TGTGCCACCAGCAGAGCCTACAGATTAGCCAAAAACATTCAGTACTTC. Protein sequence: CATSRAYRLAKNIQYF. Using reference TRBV15 and TRBJ2-4 for the parts outside the CDR3, the full variable domain is DAMVIQNPRYQVTQFGKPVTLSCSQTLNHNVMYWYQQKSSQAPKLLFHYYDKDFNNEADTPDNFQSRRPNTSFCFLDIRSPGLGDTAMYLCATSRAYRLAKNIQYFGAGTRLSVL.

The chain joins TRBV19 to TRBJ1-5; D gene ambiguous. The CDR3 has 14 residues. Per germline, CDR1 LNHDA and CDR2 SQIVND (reference sequence). The V and J ends lost 4 bases and 4 bases respectively, with 11 bases between them. The CDR3 loop reads CASSRVEANQPQHF. The CDR3 DNA sequence: TGTGCCAGTAGTAGAGTAGAGGCGAATCAGCCCCAGCATTTT.

A single count supports this clone. The V and J genes are TRBV5-1 and TRBJ2-3, with 8 bases that match TRBD2. Looked up from germline, CDR1 is SGHRS and CDR2 is YFSETQ. This CDR3 comprises 17 residues. V lost 0 bases, J lost 3 bases, and 9 bases stayed unmatched. CDR3 sequence (DNA): TGCGCCAGCAGCTTGGGACGCGGGAGGTCCATGACAGATACGCAGTATTTT. It specifies CASSLGRGRSMTDTQYF.

The chain is built from TRBV7-9 and TRBJ2-1; 12 nucleotides line up with TRBD1. In germline, CDR1 is SEHNR, CDR2 FQNEAQ (reference sequence). The CDR3 spans 15 residues. V was clipped by 5 bases and J by 7 bases; unmatched bases: 6. CDR3 sequence: CASSLGQGASNEQFF. The CDR3 DNA is TGTGCCAGCAGCCTGGGACAGGGGGCTTCGAATGAGCAGTTCTTC.

The chain employs TRBV28 and TRBJ2-5, with D maybe TRBD2 (6 bases). CDR3 length equals 13 residues. With 3 bases removed from V and 5 bases from J, the gap between germline ends came to 10 bases. The germline gives CDR1 MDHEN, CDR2 SYDVKM. CDR3 residues: CASSLAGWETQYF. The CDR3 bases are TGTGCCAGCAGTTTGGCGGGGTGGGAGACCCAGTACTTC.

The chain has TRBV5-1 and TRBJ1-1; the D gene is possibly TRBD1 (5 bases). The CDR3 loop spans 13 amino acids. Germline CDR1 SGHRS, CDR2 YFSETQ. Trimming took off 1 base at V and 4 bases at J, with 8 bases between the two ends. Here the CDR3 reads CASSLQGGTEAFF. The CDR3 DNA sequence: TGCGCCAGCAGCTTGCAGGGTGGCACTGAAGCTTTCTTT.

The J gene is TRBJ2-3, the V gene TRBV11-2; 10 bases fit TRBD2. The germline CDR1 and CDR2 sequences are SGHAT and FQNNGV. Trimming cost V 2 bases and J 2 bases; bases outside gene matches: 4. The CDR3 consists of 16 residues. The CDR3 DNA reads TGTGCCAGCAGCTTACATAGCGGGGGGACCACAGATACGCAGTATTTT. This sequence encodes CASSLHSGGTTDTQYF.

The chain couples TRBV4-1 to TRBJ1-5; a weak D match, TRBD1 (6 bases). The CDR3 covers 14 residues. The germline V gene encodes CDR1 MGHRA and CDR2 YSYEKL. V lost 6 bases to trimming and J lost 7 bases, with 16 bases between them. CDR3 amino acids: CASRQTGFGQPQHF. As DNA, the CDR3 is TGCGCCAGCAGACAAACAGGGTTCGGCCAGCCCCAGCATTTT.

The chain is built from TRBV7-9 and TRBJ1-1; tentatively, D is TRBD1 (6 bases). The CDR3 extends over 14 amino acids. V lost 2 bases to trimming and J lost 6 bases, with 13 bases between them. CDR1 is SEHNR and CDR2 is FQNEAQ in the germline V gene (reference sequence). CDR3 amino acids: CASSLSGGQAEAFF. The CDR3, as DNA: TGTGCCAGCAGCTTATCGGGGGGCCAGGCTGAAGCTTTCTTT.

This CDR3 is CSVRTSGGAATQYF. DNA for the CDR3: TGCAGCGTTCGGACTAGCGGGGGGGCCGCTACGCAGTATTTT. V and J are TRBV29-1 and TRBJ2-3, with TRBD2 matching 15 bases. V lost 5 bases to trimming and J lost 8 bases; unmatched junction nucleotides: 5. The length of the CDR3 is 14 residues. Germline V gives CDR1 SQVTM, CDR2 ANQGSEA.

The V gene is TRBV6-6, the J gene TRBJ2-7; 11 bases are a match to TRBD1. CDR3 size: 15 residues. Unmatched junction bases numbered 6, after V lost 6 bases and J lost 2 bases. Germline-derived CDR1 and CDR2 are MNHNY and SVGAGI (reference sequence). CDR3 sequence (DNA): TGTGCCAGCAGCGATCGGGGACAGGGGGCCTACGAGCAGTACTTC. This gives the protein CASSDRGQGAYEQYF.

On this clone: Other DNA sequences within the sample encode an identical CDR3. The chain carries TRBV28 and TRBJ1-1, with a possible D match to TRBD1 (6 bases). Deletions cut 3 bases from V and 1 base from J, with 24 bases between. CDR1 and CDR2 from the germline V gene are MDHEN and SYDVKM. The CDR3 spans 19 residues. The CDR3 DNA follows: TGTGCCAGCAGTTTTAGTAGGGGGTTGTCCACAGATCAGAACACTGAAGCTTTCTTT. Translated, it gives CASSFSRGLSTDQNTEAFF.